These 10 T cell receptor beta chains came from one sample sequenced in a study of Graves' ophthalmopathy and Graves' hyperthyroidism. The TCR beta CDR3 regions underwent amplification from RNA transcripts. Scientists carried out first-round RT-PCR using HTBI primers and then a second-round multiplex PCR. Using its own MiXCR run on the multiplex PCR reads, TCRdb lists one record per CDR3 protein. Among about 210,000 distinct CDR3 sequences listed, roughly 29% were seen once. Specimen: peripheral blood. The receptors originated from a man aged 45-65 years with Graves' ophthalmopathy.

J is TRBJ1-5 and V is TRBV7-8; D is ambiguous. CDR3 length: 12 residues. The V end lost 5 bases, the J end lost 4 bases, and 6 bases lay between the germline ends. Germline lookup yields CDR1 SGHVS and CDR2 FQNEAQ. CDR3 DNA sequence: TGTGCCAGCAGCGAGAGTAATCAGCCCCAGCATTTT. Translated, it gives CASSESNQPQHF. The whole variable domain, filled in from reference TRBV7-8 and TRBJ1-5, reads GAGVSQSPRYKVAKRGQDVALRCDPISGHVSLFWYQQALGQGPEFLTYFQNEAQLDKSGLPSDRFFAERPEGSVSTLKIQRTQQEDSAVYLCASSESNQPQHFGDGTRLSIL.

This clonotype has ten or more counts. The chain recombines TRBV27 with TRBJ2-7, with a tentative D call TRBD1 (6 bases). The CDR3 has 15 residues. Per germline, CDR1 MNHEY and CDR2 SMNVEV (reference sequence). With 3 bases removed from V and 3 bases from J, the gap between germline ends came to 15 bases. The CDR3 DNA sequence: TGTGCCAGCAGTTTTCCGCGCGGCAGGGGCTACGAGCAGTACTTC. Its protein is CASSFPRGRGYEQYF.

This clonotype was picked up many times. The chain joins TRBV19 to TRBJ2-7; 7 bases match TRBD1. CDR3 length: 16 residues. Germline V CDR1 and CDR2: LNHDA, SQIVND (reference sequence). The V segment lost 5 bases and the J segment 0 bases; nucleotides outside the gene matches: 10. CDR3 DNA: TGTGCCAGTAGTCTCCACAGGGGCCCGAGCTCCTACGAGCAGTACTTC. Translated, it gives CASSLHRGPSSYEQYF.

This clonotype was detected ten times or more. V usage is TRBV9 and J usage is TRBJ2-7; TRBD1 matches at 7 bases. The ends lost 4 bases at V and 0 bases at J; junction bases unmatched: 10. The CDR3 runs 16 residues. CDR1 is SGDLS and CDR2 is YYNGEE in the germline V gene. The CDR3 region has the DNA TGTGCCAGCAGCCCTCCGACAGGGCCGGGCTCCTACGAGCAGTACTTC. It encodes CASSPPTGPGSYEQYF. Full variable domain (remainder filled in from reference TRBV9 and TRBJ2-7): DSGVTQTPKHLITATGQRVTLRCSPRSGDLSVYWYQQSLDQGLQFLIQYYNGEERAKGNILERFSAQQFPDLHSELNLSSLELGDSALYFCASSPPTGPGSYEQYFGPGTRLTVT.

This clonotype appeared many times. V and J are TRBV4-1 and TRBJ2-7; weak D call: TRBD2 (5 bases). The CDR3 is 15 residues long. V lost 0 bases to trimming and J lost 4 bases, with 13 bases between them. Germline V CDR1 and CDR2: MGHRA, YSYEKL. This CDR3 is CASSQEQLRGYEQYF. The DNA for the CDR3 is TGCGCCAGCAGCCAAGAACAGCTCAGAGGGTACGAGCAGTACTTC.

In the case of this clonotype: This CDR3 fails to terminate in the conserved phenylalanine or tryptophan, so it likely reflects a read error. The chain combines TRBV7-2 with TRBJ2-7; the match to TRBD2 covers 8 bases. V shed 5 bases and J 1 base; nucleotides not matched to a gene: 4. CDR1 is SGHTA, CDR2 FQGNSA, per germline. The CDR3 has 14 amino acids. The CDR3, as DNA: TGTGCCAGCAGCCTCGTAGCGGGGTCCTACGAGCAGTACTCC. Its translation: CASSLVAGSYEQYS.

This clonotype was observed at least ten times. The genes are TRBV5-1 and TRBJ2-7; 8 bases are a match to TRBD2. Germline V lookup: CDR1 SGHRS, CDR2 YFSETQ. CDR3 length equals 15 residues. V shed 3 bases, J shed 3 bases, and the junction held 8 bases outside the gene matches. The CDR3 loop is CASSSPGLGNYEQYF. CDR3 nucleotides: TGCGCCAGCAGCTCGCCGGGACTAGGAAACTACGAGCAGTACTTC.

This clonotype occurred many times. CDR3 protein: CASSYSGTAGEQYF. In DNA, the CDR3 is TGTGCCAGCAGTTACTCCGGGACAGCGGGTGAGCAGTACTTC. The chain combines TRBV6-5 with TRBJ2-7; TRBD1 might be the D (7 bases). The CDR3 length is 14 residues. From germline, CDR1 is MNHEY and CDR2 SVGAGI. V was shortened by 0 bases and J by 7 bases, with 13 bases between the two germline ends.

The chain carries TRBV6-2 or TRBV6-3 and TRBJ2-5; 8 nucleotides align to TRBD2. The CDR3 contains 14 residues. The germline gives CDR1 MNHEY, CDR2 SVGEGT. Unmatched junction bases numbered 8, after V lost 6 bases and J lost 5 bases. This CDR3 is CASRPHGRGETQYF. CDR3 DNA: TGTGCCAGCAGACCACACGGGAGGGGTGAGACCCAGTACTTC.

The table lists this clonotype with many counts. The chain employs TRBV4-2 and TRBJ1-2; D might be TRBD1 (5 bases). CDR1 and CDR2 from the germline V gene are LGHNA and YNFKEQ. V gave up 1 base and J gave up 8 bases, with 20 bases separating them. The CDR3 consists of 16 residues. This CDR3 reads CASSQVTRRGVGGYTF. The CDR3 DNA reads as TGTGCCAGCAGCCAAGTCACCCGGAGGGGCGTAGGCGGCTACACCTTC.